Below are 17 T cell receptor beta chains sequenced from a single sample in a study of T cells in Graves' hyperthyroidism and ophthalmopathy (dated 2019 in TCRdb). Library prep was done by multiplex PCR. Sequencing instrument: Illumina HiSeq 2000. TCR beta CDR3 regions were amplified from RNA transcripts. For the first round of RT-PCR on the TCR CDR3, the HTBI primer set was used together with the Qiagen OneStep RT-PCR kit. TCRdb ran its own pipeline on the public reads, namely fastp trimming at Q25 and MiXCR clone calling, and kept in-frame beta chains. CDR3 protein duplicates are merged, each entry listing the most common genes and DNA. This sample gives about 500,000 distinct CDR3 sequences in total; about 45% of them show up just once. The ten largest account for 35% to 50% of the sample. Sequencing was done on a sample of peripheral blood or thyroid tissue (not recorded which). Receptors were obtained from an adult woman with Graves' disease, either hyperthyroidism or ophthalmopathy (not recorded which).

This clonotype was observed many times. The rearrangement joins TRBV7-2 to TRBJ1-2; the D is unclear. CDR1 and CDR2 (germline): SGHTA, FQGNSA. The CDR3 loop spans 14 amino acids. With 4 bases removed from V and 4 bases from J, the gap between germline ends came to 13 bases. The CDR3 coding sequence is TGTGCCAGCAGCTCCCTAAAGCTCGTCTATGGCTACACCTTC. It is translated as CASSSLKLVYGYTF.

The sample holds many counts of this clonotype. The chain links TRBV2 to TRBJ1-5, with D uncertain. V shed 3 bases and J shed 0 bases, with 6 bases lying between them. Germline CDR1 is SNHLY and CDR2 is FYNNEI. The CDR3 covers 14 residues. The CDR3: CASSDMNSNQPQHF. The CDR3 bases are TGTGCCAGCAGTGATATGAATAGCAATCAGCCCCAGCATTTT.

This clonotype was seen more than once but under ten times. The chain is built from TRBV28 and TRBJ2-7, with D possibly matching TRBD2 (6 bases). Trimming shortened V by 8 bases and J by 3 bases, and 14 bases separated the two germline ends. Germline V gene lookup returns CDR1 MDHEN and CDR2 SYDVKM. This CDR3 region has 13 residues. CDR3 sequence (DNA): TGTGCCAGCGCGGAGGGCCAGCGCTACGAGCAGTACTTC. This gives the protein CASAEGQRYEQYF. Variable domain in full (rest from reference TRBV28 and TRBJ2-7): DVKVTQSSRYLVKRTGEKVFLECVQDMDHENMFWYRQDPGLGLRLIYFSYDVKMKEKGDIPEGYSVSREKKERFSLILESASTNQTSMYLCASAEGQRYEQYFGPGTRLTVT.

V and J are TRBV7-2 and TRBJ1-6; D is possibly TRBD1 (6 bases). The germline gives CDR1 SGHTA, CDR2 FQGNSA. This CDR3 region has 13 residues. V dropped 5 bases and J dropped 7 bases, with 9 bases sitting between them. The CDR3 DNA is TGTGCCAGCAGCCTAGGGACAAATTCACCCCTCCACTTT. It yields the protein CASSLGTNSPLHF.

The chain joins TRBV20-1 to TRBJ1-6, with TRBD1 as a possible D gene (5 bases). The CDR3 has 14 amino acids. Looked up from germline, CDR1 is DFQATT and CDR2 is SNEGSKA (reference sequence). Trimming pared 2 bases from V and 8 bases from J, leaving 13 bases between. The CDR3 DNA reads TGCAGTGCTAGATGGGGGGGGGGGGATTCACCCCTCCACTTT. Protein: CSARWGGGDSPLHF.

This chain connects TRBV19 to TRBJ1-5; 7 bases are a match to TRBD1. This CDR3 region has 15 residues. CDR1 LNHDA and CDR2 SQIVND come from the germline V gene (reference sequence). V lost 1 base to trimming and J lost 5 bases; unmatched junction nucleotides: 5. The CDR3 bases are TGTGCCAGTAGTATAGGACAGGGCGAGGATCAGCCCCAGCATTTT. Its translation is CASSIGQGEDQPQHF.

At least ten counts were recorded for this clonotype. The chain is built from TRBV11-1 and TRBJ2-6; D uncertain. V lost 5 bases to trimming and J lost 0 bases, with 8 bases between them. Germline CDR1 and CDR2: SGHAT and FQDESV (reference sequence). The CDR3 is made up of 15 amino acids. The CDR3 loop is CASSQEISGANVLTF. The CDR3 bases are TGTGCCAGCAGCCAGGAGATCTCTGGGGCCAACGTCCTGACTTTC.

This clonotype was observed at least ten times. This rearrangement joins TRBV3-1 to TRBJ1-6, with D tentatively TRBD1 (6 bases). Trimming removed 6 bases at V and 7 bases at J, with 13 bases between. This CDR3 has 14 residues. Germline V gives CDR1 LGHDT, CDR2 YNNKEL (reference sequence). The CDR3 DNA reads TGTGCCAGCAGGCCACAGGGTGACAATTCACCCCTCCACTTT. Translating gives CASRPQGDNSPLHF.

The chain carries TRBV19 and TRBJ1-5; no clear D gene. CDR3 size: 15 residues. Germline V CDR1 and CDR2: LNHDA, SQIVND (reference sequence). V was shortened by 5 bases and J by 2 bases, with 13 bases between the two germline ends. The DNA of the CDR3 is TGTGCCAGTAGTCGTGCCGGGATCCGCAATCAGCCCCAGCATTTT. Protein sequence: CASSRAGIRNQPQHF.

The V and J genes are TRBV9 and TRBJ2-5; maybe TRBD2 (6 bases). CDR1 is SGDLS, CDR2 YYNGEE, per germline. V shed 2 bases and J shed 3 bases, with 11 bases lying between them. The CDR3 consists of 14 residues. The CDR3 DNA follows: TGTGCCAGCAGCGTTTCCGGGAGTAAAGAGACCCAGTACTTC. It encodes CASSVSGSKETQYF.

This clonotype was recorded only once. This chain uses TRBV7-8 with TRBJ1-2; 8 bases are a match to TRBD1. Germline V gene data show CDR1 as SGHVS and CDR2 as FQNEAQ. After removal of 5 bases from V and 7 bases from J, the junction contained 12 bases not matched to a gene. The CDR3 is made up of 15 amino acids. CDR3 loop: CASSPRQGSIGGYTF. DNA for the CDR3: TGTGCCAGCAGCCCGAGACAGGGGAGCATTGGTGGCTACACCTTC. Combining the CDR3 with reference TRBV7-8 and TRBJ1-2 gives the whole variable domain GAGVSQSPRYKVAKRGQDVALRCDPISGHVSLFWYQQALGQGPEFLTYFQNEAQLDKSGLPSDRFFAERPEGSVSTLKIQRTQQEDSAVYLCASSPRQGSIGGYTFGSGTRLTVV.

This clonotype was counted many times. The chain is built from TRBV3-1 and TRBJ1-6; no firm D call. Germline V gives CDR1 LGHDT, CDR2 YNNKEL (reference sequence). The V end lost 1 base, the J end lost 8 bases, and 15 bases lay between the germline ends. CDR3 length: 16 amino acids. The CDR3, as DNA: TGTGCCAGCAGCCAAGTCGGGGTGGGGAGTGATTCACCCCTCCACTTT. It is translated as CASSQVGVGSDSPLHF. Drawing the rest from reference TRBV3-1 and TRBJ1-6, the complete variable domain is DTAVSQTPKYLVTQMGNDKSIKCEQNLGHDTMYWYKQDSKKFLKIMFSYNNKELIINETVPNRFSPKSPDKAHLNLHINSLELGDSAVYFCASSQVGVGSDSPLHFGNGTRLTVT.

The gene calls are TRBV28 and TRBJ1-2; D may be TRBD1 (5 bases). The V end was cut by 5 bases, the J end by 8 bases, with 9 bases between. This CDR3 is 11 amino acids long. Germline CDR1 reads MDHEN; CDR2 reads SYDVKM. The CDR3 sequence: CASSAGRGYTF. The CDR3, as DNA: TGTGCCAGCAGTGCAGGGCGAGGCTACACCTTC.

As concerns this clonotype: One junction end does not reproduce the germline sequence, and a read error may be involved. The V call is TRBV5-1, the J call TRBJ2-7; D remains unclear. CDR1 and CDR2 (germline): SGHRS, YFSETQ. This CDR3 has 14 amino acids. DNA of the CDR3: TGCGCCAGCAGCTTGGACGCGGCACTCTACGGGCAGTACTTC. Translated, it gives CASSLDAALYGQYF.

The V call is TRBV24-1, the J call TRBJ2-2; D unresolved. The V end was cut by 0 bases, the J end by 2 bases, with 9 bases between. Per germline, CDR1 KGHDR and CDR2 SFDVKD. CDR3 length equals 16 residues. This CDR3 is CATSDLRYTNTGELFF. CDR3 nucleotide sequence: TGTGCCACCAGTGATTTGCGATACACCAACACCGGGGAGCTGTTTTTT.

In its sample, this clonotype was seen a few times. V is TRBV28 and J is TRBJ1-5; D remains ambiguous. Trimming removed 8 bases at V and 2 bases at J, with 10 bases between. This CDR3 region has 13 residues. Looked up from germline, CDR1 is MDHEN and CDR2 is SYDVKM. DNA for the CDR3: TGTGCCAGCCGGTGGACGGGCAATCAGCCCCAGCATTTT. As protein: CASRWTGNQPQHF.

V gene TRBV7-9 combines with J gene TRBJ2-7; D is possibly TRBD2 (6 bases). V lost 6 bases and J 1 base, leaving 10 bases between the germline ends. The CDR3 runs 13 residues. Germline loops: CDR1 SEHNR, CDR2 FQNEAQ (reference sequence). CDR3 coding DNA: TGTGCCAGCAGTCGGGCGGGATCCTACGAGCAGTACTTC. It is translated as CASSRAGSYEQYF. The entire variable domain, with the rest obtained from reference TRBV7-9 and TRBJ2-7, is as follows: DTGVSQNPRHKITKRGQNVTFRCDPISEHNRLYWYRQTLGQGPEFLTYFQNEAQLEKSRLLSDRFSAERPKGSFSTLEIQRTEQGDSAMYLCASSRAGSYEQYFGPGTRLTVT.